The subject of this entry is one TCR beta chain. Its antigen is currently unknown. Different DNA sequences within this sample yield the same CDR3. Sequencing used immunoSEQ multiplex PCR; TCRdb keeps in-frame clones, though not all of them. Of 80,000 or so clones detected, 70% to 90% appear once; the ten largest clones hold around 1.5%. The data stem from a study of T cell responses to AZD1222 COVID-19 vaccine. General study points: Spike-spanning, vaccine-associated CD4 TCRs were dominant at 160-218 and 743-854. Donors were chiefly white British, with a greater number of females, and clonal diversity was perhaps underestimated. The breadth and depth of Spike-specific TCRs increased once two AZD1222 doses had been given. Only after the peak T cell response were repertoires sampled.

The CDR3 is 15 residues long. CDR1 is MRHNA and CDR2 is SNTAGT in the germline V gene. V was pared by 0 bases and J by 3 bases, with 0 bases of the junction left unmatched. Sample: peripheral blood, taken on day 0 of AZD1222 vaccination. This rearrangement joins TRBV6-4 to TRBJ2-1, with TRBD2 matching 9 bases. The clonotype was recovered from an adult in good health. The CDR3 DNA is TGTGCCAGCAGTGACTCTAGCGGGAGCTACAATGAGCAGTTCTTC. It encodes CASSDSSGSYNEQFF.